These 6 T cell receptor beta chains share one sample of origin, sequenced in a study of beta chain features in type 1 diabetes. Every isolated RNA sample was fully reverse transcribed, so sequencing captured expressed TCRB transcripts. Assay: immunoSEQ multiplex PCR; the TCRdb copy retains only in-frame clones and omits some. The table records some 400,000 clones, approximately 15% of them present only once. Material for sequencing was naive CD4+ T cells from blood. These receptors were obtained from a woman between 18 and 29 years old in good health.

CDR3 sequence (DNA): TGTGCCATCAGCGACAGGGGAAACTATGGCTACACCTTC. This gives the protein CAISDRGNYGYTF. The chain carries TRBV10-3 and TRBJ1-2; 8 nucleotides line up with TRBD1. The CDR3 loop spans 13 amino acids. V lost 6 bases and J lost 2; bases outside the gene matches: 2. The germline V gene has CDR1 ENHRY and CDR2 SYGVKD.

This clone has a handful of counts. V and J are TRBV10-3 and TRBJ2-7; TRBD1 agrees at 8 bases. CDR1 ENHRY and CDR2 SYGVKD come from the germline V gene. V lost 6 bases and J lost 3; bases outside the gene matches: 7. This CDR3 has 14 residues. CDR3 sequence: CAIRGGQDSYEQYF. For the CDR3, the DNA is TGTGCCATCAGGGGGGGACAGGACAGCTACGAGCAGTACTTC.

V gene TRBV28 combines with J gene TRBJ1-2; D perhaps matches TRBD1 (6 bases). V was cut by 8 bases and J by 6 bases, with 16 bases left in between. The length of the CDR3 is 13 residues. CDR1 and CDR2 from the germline V gene are MDHEN and SYDVKM. The CDR3 DNA reads as TGTGCCAGCGGAGAAGGGGGGGCCAATGGCTACACCTTC. Residues: CASGEGGANGYTF.

The rearrangement links TRBV28 to TRBJ2-6; 8 nucleotides line up with TRBD1. The CDR3 has 16 residues. The trim removed 2 bases at V and 4 bases at J, leaving 4 bases unmatched. Germline V gene lookup returns CDR1 MDHEN and CDR2 SYDVKM. The DNA for the CDR3 is TGTGCCAGCAGTTTAGACAGGGGAGCCGGGGCCAACGTCCTGACTTTC. It codes for CASSLDRGAGANVLTF.

This clone was found a few times. The V gene is TRBV2, the J gene TRBJ2-7; no firm D call. V lost 4 bases and J 0 bases, leaving 7 bases between the germline ends. The CDR3 is made up of 13 amino acids. CDR1 SNHLY and CDR2 FYNNEI come from the germline V gene. CDR3 sequence: CASSADFSYEQYF. The CDR3 DNA follows: TGTGCCAGCAGTGCCGACTTCTCCTACGAGCAGTACTTC.

A few counts support this clone. The rearrangement links TRBV29-1 to TRBJ2-3; perhaps TRBD2 as D (5 bases). There are 15 residues in the CDR3. V was trimmed by 4 bases and J by 5 bases, leaving 19 bases between them. Germline values: CDR1 SQVTM, CDR2 ANQGSEA. CDR3 DNA: TGCAGCGTTGCCGATAGGCGGAGGCGCGGAGATACGCAGTATTTT. This translates into CSVADRRRRGDTQYF.